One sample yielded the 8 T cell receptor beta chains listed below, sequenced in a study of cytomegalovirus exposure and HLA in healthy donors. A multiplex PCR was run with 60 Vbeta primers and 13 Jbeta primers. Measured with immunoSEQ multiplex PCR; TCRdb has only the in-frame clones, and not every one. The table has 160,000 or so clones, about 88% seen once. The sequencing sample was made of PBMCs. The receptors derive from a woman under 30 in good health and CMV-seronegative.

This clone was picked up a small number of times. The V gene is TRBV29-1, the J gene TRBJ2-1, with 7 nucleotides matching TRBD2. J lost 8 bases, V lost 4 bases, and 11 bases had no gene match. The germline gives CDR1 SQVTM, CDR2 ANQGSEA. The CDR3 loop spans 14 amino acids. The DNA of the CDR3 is TGCAGCGTTGTTTTCAGCGGGGATGTCCATGAGCAGTTCTTC. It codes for CSVVFSGDVHEQFF.

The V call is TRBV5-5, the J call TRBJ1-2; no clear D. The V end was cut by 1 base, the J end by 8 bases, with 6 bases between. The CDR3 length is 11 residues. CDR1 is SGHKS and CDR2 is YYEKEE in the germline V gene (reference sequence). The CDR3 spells CASSLPGGYTF. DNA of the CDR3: TGTGCCAGCAGCTTGCCGGGGGGCTACACCTTC.

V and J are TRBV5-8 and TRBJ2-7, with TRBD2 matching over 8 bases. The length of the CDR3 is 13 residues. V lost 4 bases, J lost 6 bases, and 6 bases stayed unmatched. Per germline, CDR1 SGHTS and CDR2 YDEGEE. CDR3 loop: CASSPGLATEQYF. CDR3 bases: TGTGCCAGCAGCCCCGGACTAGCAACCGAGCAGTACTTC.

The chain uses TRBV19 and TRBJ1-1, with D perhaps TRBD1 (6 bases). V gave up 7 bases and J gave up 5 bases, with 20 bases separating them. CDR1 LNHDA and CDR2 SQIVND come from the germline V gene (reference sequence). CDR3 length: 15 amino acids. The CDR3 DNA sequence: TGTGCCAGTATGGGGGCAGGGAGTTTTAGAACTGAAGCTTTCTTT. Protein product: CASMGAGSFRTEAFF. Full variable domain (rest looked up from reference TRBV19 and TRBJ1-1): DGGITQSPKYLFRKEGQNVTLSCEQNLNHDAMYWYRQDPGQGLRLIYYSQIVNDFQKGDIAEGYSVSREKKESFPLTVTSAQKNPTAFYLCASMGAGSFRTEAFFGQGTRLTVV.

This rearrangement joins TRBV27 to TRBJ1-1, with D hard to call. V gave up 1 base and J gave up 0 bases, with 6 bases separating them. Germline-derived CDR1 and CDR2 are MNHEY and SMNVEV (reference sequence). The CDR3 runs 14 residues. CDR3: CASSLYRVNTEAFF. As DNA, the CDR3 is TGTGCCAGCAGTTTATATCGGGTGAACACTGAAGCTTTCTTT.

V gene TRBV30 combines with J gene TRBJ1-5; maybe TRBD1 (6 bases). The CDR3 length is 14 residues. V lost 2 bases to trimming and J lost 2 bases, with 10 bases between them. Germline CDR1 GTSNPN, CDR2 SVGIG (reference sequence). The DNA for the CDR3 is TGTGCCTGGAGTCCAGGGGTTGGCAATCAGCCCCAGCATTTT. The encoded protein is CAWSPGVGNQPQHF.

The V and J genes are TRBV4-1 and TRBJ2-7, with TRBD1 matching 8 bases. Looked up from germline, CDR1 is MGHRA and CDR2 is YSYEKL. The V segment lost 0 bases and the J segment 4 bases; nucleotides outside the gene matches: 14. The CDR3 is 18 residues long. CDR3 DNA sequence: TGCGCCAGCAGCCAAGAGGGGATTCGGGACAGGAGCGGGTACGAGCAGTACTTC. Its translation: CASSQEGIRDRSGYEQYF.

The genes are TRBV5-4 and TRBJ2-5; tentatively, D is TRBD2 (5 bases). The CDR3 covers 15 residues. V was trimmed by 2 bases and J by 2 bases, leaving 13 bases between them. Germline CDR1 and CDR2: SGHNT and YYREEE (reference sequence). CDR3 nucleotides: TGTGCCAGCAGCTTTGTTAGCGCGAATCAAGAGACCCAGTACTTC. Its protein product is CASSFVSANQETQYF.